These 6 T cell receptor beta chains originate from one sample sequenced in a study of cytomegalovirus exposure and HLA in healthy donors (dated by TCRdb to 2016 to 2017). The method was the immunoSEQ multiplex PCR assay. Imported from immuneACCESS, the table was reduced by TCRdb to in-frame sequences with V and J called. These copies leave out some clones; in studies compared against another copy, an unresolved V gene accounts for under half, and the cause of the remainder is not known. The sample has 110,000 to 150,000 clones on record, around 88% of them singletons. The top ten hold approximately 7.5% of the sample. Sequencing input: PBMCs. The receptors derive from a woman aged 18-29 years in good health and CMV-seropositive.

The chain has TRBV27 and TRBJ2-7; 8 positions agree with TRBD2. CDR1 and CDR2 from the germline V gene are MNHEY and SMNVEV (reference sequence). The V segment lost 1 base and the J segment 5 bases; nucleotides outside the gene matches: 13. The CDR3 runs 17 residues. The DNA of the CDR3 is TGTGCCAGCAGTTTATTGGGACTAGGCGGGGGGTCCCACGAGCAGTACTTC. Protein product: CASSLLGLGGGSHEQYF.

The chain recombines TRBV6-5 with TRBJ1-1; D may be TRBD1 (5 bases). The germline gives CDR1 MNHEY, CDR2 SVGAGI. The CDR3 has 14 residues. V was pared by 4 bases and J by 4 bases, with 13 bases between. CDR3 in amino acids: CASSSGGVSTEAFF. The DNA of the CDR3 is TGTGCCAGCAGTTCGGGGGGGGTAAGCACTGAAGCTTTCTTT.

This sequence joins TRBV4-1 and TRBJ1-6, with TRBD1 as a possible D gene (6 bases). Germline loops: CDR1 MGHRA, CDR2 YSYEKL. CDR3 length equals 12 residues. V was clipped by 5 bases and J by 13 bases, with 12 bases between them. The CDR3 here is CASSGSQGPLHF. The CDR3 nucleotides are TGCGCCAGCAGCGGGAGCCAGGGGCCCCTCCACTTT.

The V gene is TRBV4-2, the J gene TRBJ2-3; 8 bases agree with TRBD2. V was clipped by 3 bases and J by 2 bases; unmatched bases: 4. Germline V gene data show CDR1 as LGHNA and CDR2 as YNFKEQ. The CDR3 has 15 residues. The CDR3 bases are TGTGCCAGCAGCCAGCGGGGGGCCGACACAGATACGCAGTATTTT. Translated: CASSQRGADTDTQYF.

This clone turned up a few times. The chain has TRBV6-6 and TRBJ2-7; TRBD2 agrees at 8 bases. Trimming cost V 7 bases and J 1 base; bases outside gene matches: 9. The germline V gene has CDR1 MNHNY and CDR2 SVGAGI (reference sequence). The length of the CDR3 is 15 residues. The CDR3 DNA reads TGTGCCAGCATGCCGGGGGGGGCGCGGTCCTACGAGCAGTACTTC. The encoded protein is CASMPGGARSYEQYF.

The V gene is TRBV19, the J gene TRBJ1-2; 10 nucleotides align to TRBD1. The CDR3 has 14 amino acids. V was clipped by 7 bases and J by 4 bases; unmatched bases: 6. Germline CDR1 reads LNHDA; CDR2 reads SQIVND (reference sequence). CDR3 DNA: TGTGCCAGTACTGGGACAGGGGCTATCTATGGCTACACCTTC. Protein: CASTGTGAIYGYTF.